These T cell receptor beta chains were read from a single sample in a study of blood T cell repertoires in COVID-19. Sequencing used immunoSEQ multiplex PCR; TCRdb keeps in-frame clones, though not all of them. Found here are roughly 70,000 clones, about four fifths of them singletons; the top ten hold about 15%. The sample was peripheral blood. The receptors were gathered from a man in his sixties with COVID-19, enrolled during active disease. Both conserved end residues are part of each CDR3. A D gene is named only where the DNA matches it firmly. The listing skips clone size in some rows; elsewhere it reads once, few, many or a size class.

D gene	CDR3 length	clone size	V gene	J gene	CDR3 DNA	CDR3 protein
.	11	.	TRBV5-1	TRBJ2-1	TGCGCCAGCTTGGGCTCAAATGAGCAGTTCTTC	CASLGSNEQFF
TRBD1	13	.	TRBV28	TRBJ2-7	TGTGCCAGCAGTTGGGACAGGGGGTACGAGCAGTACTTC	CASSWDRGYEQYF
TRBD2	14	.	TRBV5-1	TRBJ2-1	TGCGCCAGCAGTCAAATAGCGGGGGGGCGCGAGCAGTTCTTC	CASSQIAGGREQFF
.	11	.	TRBV5-1	TRBJ2-7	TGCGCCAGCAGCTTCCTAGACGAGCAGTACTTC	CASSFLDEQYF
TRBD2	15	once	TRBV4-2	TRBJ2-5	TGTGCCAGCAGCCAAGATTCGACTAGCGGGAAGACCCAGTACTTC	CASSQDSTSGKTQYF
.	14	few	TRBV6-5	TRBJ1-5	TGTGCCAGCAGCCCCAGTAAACCCCATCAGCCCCAGCATTTT	CASSPSKPHQPQHF
.	14	.	TRBV6-5	TRBJ1-4	TGTGCCAGCAGGGGTACAGGAGATAATGAAAAACTGTTTTTT	CASRGTGDNEKLFF
TRBD2	13	.	TRBV9	TRBJ2-4	TGTGCCAGCAGCGTAGTAGCGGGAAACATTCAGTACTTC	CASSVVAGNIQYF
TRBD2	17	few	TRBV28	TRBJ2-6	TGTGCCAGCAAACCCCTAGCGGGGGGTTCTGGGGCCAACGTCCTGACTTTC	CASKPLAGGSGANVLTF
TRBD1	13	once	TRBV5-6	TRBJ2-7	TGTGCCAGCAGTATACAGACAGGGAACGAGCAGTACTTC	CASSIQTGNEQYF
TRBD2	16	.	TRBV9	TRBJ2-2	TGTGCCAGTAAAAGGGGACTAGCTGCGAACACCGGGGAGCTGTTTTTT	CASKRGLAANTGELFF
TRBD1	13	.	TRBV6-6	TRBJ2-5	TGTGCCAGCAGGACTACAGGGGAAGAGACCCAGTACTTC	CASRTTGEETQYF
TRBD2	14	.	TRBV5-1	TRBJ2-7	TGCGCCAGCAGCTTTGGGCTAGCGGGATCCGAGCAGTACTTC	CASSFGLAGSEQYF
.	16	.	TRBV19	TRBJ2-1	TGTGCCAGTAGTAAGGGAGCGACCGGGTTGGACCTACCGCAGTTCTTC	CASSKGATGLDLPQFF
TRBD1	13	.	TRBV24-1	TRBJ2-2	TGTGCCACCAGTGATACAGGGGCCGGGGAGCTGTTTTTT	CATSDTGAGELFF
TRBD1	13	.	TRBV12-3/TRBV12-4	TRBJ2-2	TGTGCCAGCGGACAGGGGGCCACCGGGGAGCTGTTTTTT	CASGQGATGELFF
.	11	.	TRBV12-5	TRBJ1-2	TGTGCTAGTGGTTTGCTTAGAGGCTACACCTTC	CASGLLRGYTF
TRBD2	15	.	TRBV7-2	TRBJ2-1	TGTGCCAGCAGCCTTCGGACTAGGAACCACAATGAGCAGTTCTTC	CASSLRTRNHNEQFF
.	16	.	TRBV11-3	TRBJ2-1	TGTGCCAGCAGCCTAGCGCGAGGAGGGACCTACAATGAGCAGTTCTTC	CASSLARGGTYNEQFF
.	16	.	TRBV5-5	TRBJ2-7	TGTGCCAGCAGGGTTACCCTCATTGGAGGGTCCTACGAGCAGTACTTC	CASRVTLIGGSYEQYF
TRBD2	19	.	TRBV9	TRBJ2-3	TGTGCCAGCAGCGTCCGGGGAATAGACTGGCGGGGGGACACAGATACGCAGTATTTT	CASSVRGIDWRGDTDTQYF
TRBD2	18	.	TRBV11-2	TRBJ2-7	TGTGCCAGCAGCCCCATTAAGCGGGATAGGGGATCCTCCTACGAGCAGTACTTC	CASSPIKRDRGSSYEQYF
.	13	.	TRBV5-6	TRBJ2-7	TGTGCCAGCAGCAAAACAGGAATCTACGAGCAGTACTTC	CASSKTGIYEQYF
TRBD1	15	.	TRBV5-4	TRBJ1-2	TGTGCCAGCTCCTTAGGAGAGGGGGCCGGCTATGGCTACACCTTC	CASSLGEGAGYGYTF
TRBD2	13	once	TRBV29-1	TRBJ2-3	TGCAGCGTGGCCCCTAGCGGCTCAGATACGCAGTATTTT	CSVAPSGSDTQYF
TRBD1	15	.	TRBV10-3	TRBJ1-5	TGTGCCATCAGTGGGGGACAGGGATTGGATCAGCCCCAGCATTTT	CAISGGQGLDQPQHF